These T cell receptor beta chains were read from a single sample in a study of OX40 agonist ivuxolimab in advanced cancers. Method: immunoSEQ multiplex PCR; TCRdb's copy keeps in-frame clones and lacks some. The data contain about 68,000 clones, 70% to 85% of them singletons. Here the sequenced sample was CD4+ or CD8+ T cells sorted from blood, taken in a trial of the OX40 agonist ivuxolimab. These receptors all come from an adult with an advanced solid tumor such as melanoma, head and neck, liver or kidney cancer. CDR3s include the opening cysteine and the closing phenylalanine or tryptophan. D genes are given only for firm matches. Rows may omit the clone size; those that give it use once, few, many or a size class.

J gene	clone size	V gene	D gene	CDR3 DNA	CDR3 protein
TRBJ1-2	.	TRBV4-3	.	TGCGCCAGCAGCCGCAACGCTAGATCGGGACGGACGGTTGGCTACACCTTC	CASSRNARSGRTVGYTF
TRBJ2-7	once	TRBV5-4	TRBD2	TGTGCCAGCAGTTCCGGGACTAACTTCTACGAGCAGTACTTC	CASSSGTNFYEQYF
TRBJ2-1	.	TRBV6-6	.	TGTGCCAGCAGTTACGTTAGCAGGGACAATGAGCAGTTCTTC	CASSYVSRDNEQFF
TRBJ2-3	.	TRBV5-6	TRBD1	TGTGCCAGCAGCTTGCCCGGACAGGGGAGCACAGATACGCAGTATTTT	CASSLPGQGSTDTQYF
TRBJ1-2	.	TRBV27	TRBD1	TGTGCCAGCAGTTTGGACAGGGGGCATGGCTACACCTTC	CASSLDRGHGYTF
TRBJ1-5	.	TRBV6-1	TRBD1	TGTGCCAGCGCCGGGACAGGGGACATGCTTTCCCATTTT	CASAGTGDMLSHF
TRBJ2-3	.	TRBV7-2	TRBD2	TGTGCCAGCAGCTTAGGGCGAGCGGGAGGGACAGATACGCAGTATTTT	CASSLGRAGGTDTQYF
TRBJ1-3	.	TRBV6-6	.	TGTGCCAGCAGCGCCATCAGGGGAGCTGGAAACACCATATATTTT	CASSAIRGAGNTIYF
TRBJ1-1	.	TRBV14	TRBD1	TGTGCCAGCAGTAACGCAGGGGGCGGTGAAGCTTTCTTT	CASSNAGGGEAFF
TRBJ2-7	.	TRBV9	.	TGTGCCAGCAGCGAAGCGGCAAACTCCTACGAGCAGTACTTC	CASSEAANSYEQYF
TRBJ2-2	.	TRBV5-5	TRBD2	TGTGCCAGCAGCCGAGGCATAGCGGGAGAGGCAGGGGAGCTGTTTTTT	CASSRGIAGEAGELFF
TRBJ2-7	.	TRBV5-1	TRBD1	TGCGCCAGCAGCTTGGGGACAGGGACGCCCTACGAGCAGTACTTC	CASSLGTGTPYEQYF
TRBJ2-5	.	TRBV7-2	.	TGTGCCAGCAGCTTAGGATCGGGAGTTCGAGGAGAGACCCAGTACTTC	CASSLGSGVRGETQYF
TRBJ1-1	once	TRBV5-6	.	TGTGCCAGCCTTACGGGGCGGCTGAACACTGAAGCTTTCTTT	CASLTGRLNTEAFF
TRBJ1-2	few	TRBV5-1	TRBD1	TGCGCCAGCAGCGCCACAGGGGAGGACGGCTACACCTTC	CASSATGEDGYTF
TRBJ2-7	.	TRBV28	TRBD2	TGTGCCAGCAGTTCCTCACTAGCGGAACCCTACGAGCAGTACTTC	CASSSSLAEPYEQYF
TRBJ2-1	once	TRBV7-9	.	TGTGCCAGCAGCTTATATCAGGACGGATTGACGAATGAGCAGTTCTTC	CASSLYQDGLTNEQFF
TRBJ1-4	.	TRBV2	.	TGTGCCAGCAGTGTCGGGCCGGGTAATGAAAAACTGTTTTTT	CASSVGPGNEKLFF
TRBJ1-1	.	TRBV7-9	TRBD1	TGTGCCAGCAGCCCCTCTGACAGGGATATGGCAAGCCTTAACACTGAAGCTTTCTTT	CASSPSDRDMASLNTEAFF
TRBJ2-7	.	TRBV5-6	.	TGTGCCAGCAGCTTCCGGGACCGATCTACGGGCGAGCAGTACTTC	CASSFRDRSTGEQYF
TRBJ2-2	few	TRBV27	TRBD2	TGTGCCAGCAGTTTATTTGGACTAGCGGAGGACACCGGGGAGCTGTTTTTT	CASSLFGLAEDTGELFF
TRBJ2-7	.	TRBV7-2	.	TGTGCCAGCAGCGAGCGGGCCTCCTACGAGCAGTACTTC	CASSERASYEQYF
TRBJ2-5	.	TRBV28	TRBD2	TGTGCCAGCAGTTTCTCCCCGGGATTAGCGGGAGAAGGAGAGACCCAGTACTTC	CASSFSPGLAGEGETQYF
TRBJ2-3	.	TRBV2	TRBD2	TGTGCCAGCAGTGAACTAGCGGGAGTAGATACGCAGTATTTT	CASSELAGVDTQYF
TRBJ1-1	.	TRBV18	TRBD1	TGTGCCAGCTCACAGGGGGCCGTCACTGAAGCTTTCTTT	CASSQGAVTEAFF
TRBJ1-1	.	TRBV5-1	.	TGCGCCAGCAGCTTGGATGGTAACGGAAACACTGAAGCTTTCTTT	CASSLDGNGNTEAFF
TRBJ2-1	.	TRBV18	TRBD1	TGTGCCGTGGGGACAGGGGGATACAATGAGCAGTTCTTC	CAVGTGGYNEQFF
TRBJ2-2	few	TRBV15	.	TGTGCCACCAGCCGGGACTTGAACACCGGGGAGCTGTTTTTT	CATSRDLNTGELFF
TRBJ2-3	.	TRBV7-2	TRBD2	TGTGCCAGCAGCTCAGGGACTAGCGGGAGGGCCACAGATACGCAGTATTTT	CASSSGTSGRATDTQYF
TRBJ2-2	.	TRBV4-2	TRBD2	TGTGCCAGCAGCCAAGACGGGGCGGGAGGGCCGGCCGGGGAGCTGTTTTTT	CASSQDGAGGPAGELFF
TRBJ2-7	.	TRBV2	TRBD2	TGTGCCAGCAGGGCGGCGGGGGGGCGGTACGAGCAGTACTTC	CASRAAGGRYEQYF
TRBJ1-1	.	TRBV14	.	TGTGCCAGCAGCCAAGATCTTGGGGTTTGGGACACTGAAGCTTTCTTT	CASSQDLGVWDTEAFF
TRBJ1-3	.	TRBV6-6	.	TGTGCCAGCAGTTACGATCTGGGTACTGGAAACACCATATATTTT	CASSYDLGTGNTIYF
TRBJ2-3	.	TRBV29-1	.	TGCAGCGCCCCGGCGGCTTTCACAGATACGCAGTATTTT	CSAPAAFTDTQYF
TRBJ1-3	few	TRBV6-5	.	TGTGCCAGCAGCCTGCAGGGAGGGGGAAACACCATATATTTT	CASSLQGGGNTIYF
TRBJ1-5	.	TRBV4-3	TRBD1	TGCGCCAGCAGCCCTAATCTAGGAGGGGACAGACATTTT	CASSPNLGGDRHF
TRBJ2-7	.	TRBV7-2	.	TGTGCCAGCAGCCTATCTGGGGGGAACACCTACGAGCAGTACTTC	CASSLSGGNTYEQYF
TRBJ1-4	.	TRBV30	.	TGTGCCTGGAGTCTTAGGGAAAAACTGTTTTTT	CAWSLREKLFF
TRBJ2-7	once	TRBV4-3	.	TGCGCCAGCAGCCAAGGGCCCGGGAACTCCTACGAGCAGTACTTC	CASSQGPGNSYEQYF
TRBJ2-7	.	TRBV7-9	.	TGTGCCAGCAGCTTAGCGGCGGCAACAGCCCACGAGCAGTACTTC	CASSLAAATAHEQYF
TRBJ1-2	few	TRBV2	.	TGTGCCAGCAGTGCAACGGGGGCGGGTGGCTACACCTTC	CASSATGAGGYTF
TRBJ1-3	many	TRBV7-6	TRBD1	TGTGCCAGCAGCGGACAGGGGGCACACACCATATATTTT	CASSGQGAHTIYF
TRBJ1-1	.	TRBV7-2	.	TGTGCCAGCAGCTTTCCCCCGGAAGGAGCTTTCTTT	CASSFPPEGAFF
TRBJ1-3	.	TRBV6-5	TRBD1	TGTGCCAGCAGTAACCCCGGGACAGGCGGAAACACCATATATTTT	CASSNPGTGGNTIYF
TRBJ2-5	few	TRBV19	.	TGTGCCAGTAGTATCCGGACGGCGCAAGAGACCCAGTACTTC	CASSIRTAQETQYF
TRBJ1-5	.	TRBV28	.	TGTGCCAGCAGTTTTTCCCCAGGTCAGCCCCAGCATTTT	CASSFSPGQPQHF
TRBJ2-2	.	TRBV28	TRBD2	TGTGCCAGCAGTCGCCTTAGCGGGGTGAACACCGGGGAGCTGTTTTTT	CASSRLSGVNTGELFF
TRBJ2-4	.	TRBV7-2	TRBD2	TGTGCCAGCAAGCCCAATTCAGCGGGAGTATACATTCAGTACTTC	CASKPNSAGVYIQYF
TRBJ2-7	.	TRBV28	TRBD2	TGTGCCAGCACCGCCCCGGGGGGGCTCCACGAGCAGTACTTC	CASTAPGGLHEQYF
TRBJ2-1	once	TRBV7-2	.	TGTGCCAGCAGCTTAGCGGACCGCGCGCTTGAGCAGTTCTTC	CASSLADRALEQFF
TRBJ1-5	.	TRBV18	.	TGTGCCAGCTCACTATCCGGGGAGCAGCCCCAGCATTTT	CASSLSGEQPQHF
TRBJ1-2	.	TRBV7-9	.	TGTGCCAGCAGCCCCTTCCCGCAAACAGGACTGAAGTACTATGGCTACACCTTC	CASSPFPQTGLKYYGYTF
TRBJ2-1	.	TRBV27	TRBD2	TGTGCCAGCAGACCGCAAGGGACTAGCGGGAGAAAAGGCAATGAGCAGTTCTTC	CASRPQGTSGRKGNEQFF
TRBJ1-2	.	TRBV6-1	TRBD1	TGTGCCAGCAGTGCCGGGACAGAGACAAGTGGCTACACCTTC	CASSAGTETSGYTF
TRBJ2-7	.	TRBV11-2	.	TGTGCCAGCAGCCCCTCCGACGGAATTAACGAGCAGTACTTC	CASSPSDGINEQYF
TRBJ2-2	.	TRBV5-1	TRBD1	TGCGCCAGCAGCCCGAACCGGGACAGGGGTGCCACCGGGGAGCTGTTTTTT	CASSPNRDRGATGELFF
TRBJ2-2	.	TRBV9	.	TGTGCCAGCAGCGTAGCACCAGGGACGAACACCGGGGAGCTGTTTTTT	CASSVAPGTNTGELFF
TRBJ1-2	.	TRBV28	.	TGTGCCAGCACCAGGGACACATACTATGGCTACACCTTC	CASTRDTYYGYTF
TRBJ2-7	.	TRBV5-5	TRBD1	TGTGCCAGCAGCTGGGACAGGGGTCCCTACGAGCAGTACTTC	CASSWDRGPYEQYF
TRBJ1-5	.	TRBV6-5	.	TGTGCCAGCTCCGGCCAGACATTCCAGCCCCAGCATTTT	CASSGQTFQPQHF